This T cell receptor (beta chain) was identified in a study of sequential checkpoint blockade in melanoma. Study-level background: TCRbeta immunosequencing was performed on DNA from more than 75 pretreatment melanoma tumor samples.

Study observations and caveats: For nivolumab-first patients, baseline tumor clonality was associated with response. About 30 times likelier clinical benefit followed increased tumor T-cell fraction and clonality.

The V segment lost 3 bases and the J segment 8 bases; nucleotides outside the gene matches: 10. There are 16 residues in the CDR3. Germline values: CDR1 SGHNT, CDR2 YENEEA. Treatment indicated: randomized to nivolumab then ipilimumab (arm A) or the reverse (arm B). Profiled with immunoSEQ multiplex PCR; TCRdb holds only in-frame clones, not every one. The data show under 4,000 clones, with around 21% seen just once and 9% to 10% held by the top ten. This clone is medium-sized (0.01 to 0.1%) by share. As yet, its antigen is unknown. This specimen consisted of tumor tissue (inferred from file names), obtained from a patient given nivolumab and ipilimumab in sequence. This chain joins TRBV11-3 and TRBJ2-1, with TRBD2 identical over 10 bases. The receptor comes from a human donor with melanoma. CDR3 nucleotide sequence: TGTGCCAGCAGCTTTTCGGCTAGCGGGAGTTCGGATGAGCAGTTCTTC. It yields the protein CASSFSASGSSDEQFF.